Given below is one T cell receptor beta chain in context. The data belong to a study of blood T cell repertoires in COVID-19. Across the study: In each case, the material was cDNA or gDNA derived from T cells, B-cell-depleted T cells, or PBMCs.

The V segment lost 1 base and the J segment 7 bases; nucleotides outside the gene matches: 5. CDR1 is SGHRS, CDR2 YFSETQ, per germline. The CDR3 is made up of 14 amino acids. Original handling: By means of reference gene primer amplification, nucleated cell counts were estimated. TCRdb's table, derived via immunoSEQ multiplex PCR, lists solely in-frame clones and lacks some. V, J and clone size derive from that table, while D and trimming were established from the DNA sequence. The sample gives roughly 150,000 clones, over 70% of which show up once; about 5% is in the top ten. The study drew participants aged roughly 18 to 89 years from approximately 25 US areas. Self-reported history from a screening survey and questionnaire set each donor's cohort.

This clonotype originated in a woman in her 40s with acute COVID-19. Sequenced: PBMCs or T cells enriched from blood (not recorded which). V and J are TRBV5-1 and TRBJ2-5; 9 positions agree with TRBD2. In nucleotides, the CDR3 is TGCGCCAGCAGCTTGTTTACTAGCGGGTCGACCCAGTACTTC. Translating gives CASSLFTSGSTQYF.